One and the same sample provided the 21 T cell receptor beta chains below, sequenced in a study of neoadjuvant nivolumab and ipilimumab in lung cancer (dated by TCRdb to 2018 to 2021). Sample time point, as interpreted from the label and publication: pretherapy, before neoadjuvant immune checkpoint inhibitors. Preparation of the library involved the immunoSEQ multiplex PCR assay. TCRdb carries this immuneACCESS record with in-frame sequences only. Its versions omit some clonotypes, under half of them owing to an unresolved V gene in the studies checked, with the rest unexplained. Across this sample there are roughly 49,000 clones, with around 88% seen only once. The ten largest make up about 4% of the sample. Specimen: blood, collected before neoadjuvant nivolumab, alone or with ipilimumab. The receptor source for this set is an adult with non-small cell lung cancer. Some clones in this sample may be carry-over from other donors' samples.

The V call is TRBV7-9, the J call TRBJ1-3; the match to TRBD1 covers 7 bases. CDR1 is SEHNR and CDR2 is FQNEAQ in the germline V gene (reference sequence). Trimming cost V 6 bases and J 7 bases; bases outside gene matches: 9. This CDR3 spans 14 amino acids. Here the CDR3 reads CASSSGGQSNTIYF. As DNA, the CDR3 is TGTGCCAGCAGTTCGGGGGGACAGTCTAACACCATATATTTT.

This clone was detected once. The J gene is TRBJ2-5, the V gene TRBV11-3, with 10 bases aligning to TRBD1. The CDR3 runs 16 residues. The junction had 11 bases not matched to a gene; V was cut back by 5 bases and J by 5 bases. Germline CDR1 SGHNT, CDR2 YENEEA. The CDR3 sequence: CASSLSSGTGDETQYF. The CDR3 DNA reads as TGTGCCAGCAGCCTTTCTTCCGGGACAGGGGATGAGACCCAGTACTTC.

This chain joins TRBV5-8 and TRBJ2-7; D is uncertain. Trimming shortened V by 0 bases and J by 2 bases, and 9 bases separated the two germline ends. Germline-derived CDR1 and CDR2 are SGHTS and YDEGEE. This CDR3 comprises 14 residues. CDR3 loop: CASSLVGLTYEQYF. In DNA, the CDR3 is TGTGCCAGCAGCTTGGTGGGCTTAACCTACGAGCAGTACTTC.

The V gene is TRBV27, the J gene TRBJ2-2; D ambiguous. Germline assignment: CDR1 MNHEY and CDR2 SMNVEV (reference sequence). The V and J ends lost 3 bases and 5 bases respectively, with 4 bases between them. The CDR3 runs to 12 residues. This CDR3 is CASSFGTGELFF. The CDR3 DNA reads TGTGCCAGCAGTTTCGGGACCGGGGAGCTGTTTTTT.

The table lists this clone with a few counts. This sequence joins TRBV2 and TRBJ2-5; D unresolved. The CDR3 contains 11 residues. Germline V gene lookup returns CDR1 SNHLY and CDR2 FYNNEI. Between the trimmed V and J ends, which lost 1 base and 14 bases, there was a span of 11 bases. DNA of the CDR3: TGTGCCAGCAGTGAAGGGGCACGTTCCTACTTC. Protein: CASSEGARSYF.

V and J are TRBV10-3 and TRBJ1-3; no definite D call. V was cut by 6 bases and J by 0 bases, with 6 bases left in between. Per the germline V gene, CDR1 is ENHRY and CDR2 is SYGVKD. This CDR3 region has 13 residues. CDR3 in amino acids: CAIRPPSGNTIYF. CDR3 DNA: TGTGCCATCAGACCCCCCTCTGGAAACACCATATATTTT.

This chain uses TRBV5-1 with TRBJ2-5; D is unresolved. Germline V gives CDR1 SGHRS, CDR2 YFSETQ. Trimming removed 1 base at V and 3 bases at J, with 7 bases between. CDR3 length: 13 amino acids. The CDR3 DNA is TGCGCCAGCAGCTTGACTCCTAAAGAGACCCAGTACTTC. It yields the protein CASSLTPKETQYF.

The rearrangement joins TRBV5-1 to TRBJ2-2, with 12 bases identical to TRBD2. CDR1 is SGHRS and CDR2 is YFSETQ in the germline V gene. The CDR3 totals 15 residues. The junction had 2 bases not matched to a gene; V was cut back by 4 bases and J by 4 bases. CDR3 sequence reads: CASSLGLAGTGELFF. CDR3 DNA sequence: TGCGCCAGCAGCCTGGGACTAGCGGGCACCGGGGAGCTGTTTTTT.

V usage is TRBV6-4 and J usage is TRBJ2-6, with a tentative D call TRBD1 (6 bases). The CDR3 sequence is 16 residues long. The germline CDR1 and CDR2 sequences are MRHNA and SNTAGT. Trimming took 3 bases from V and 0 from J, leaving 9 bases between them. CDR3 sequence (DNA): TGTGCCAGCAGTGAGACGGACAGCTCTGGGGCCAACGTCCTGACTTTC. Protein: CASSETDSSGANVLTF.

The chain has TRBV19 and TRBJ1-1, with D possibly being TRBD1 (6 bases). Trimming removed 5 bases at V and 0 bases at J, with 13 bases between. The germline CDR1 and CDR2 sequences are LNHDA and SQIVND (reference sequence). The CDR3 sequence is 15 residues long. The CDR3 DNA is TGTGCCAGTAGTCCGCTGGACAGCCTGAACACTGAAGCTTTCTTT. Protein: CASSPLDSLNTEAFF.

This clone appeared a few times. The chain recombines TRBV14 with TRBJ2-5, with 8 bases that match TRBD2. Germline assignment: CDR1 SGHDN and CDR2 FVKESK. V lost 4 bases to trimming and J lost 0 bases; unmatched junction nucleotides: 7. This CDR3 spans 16 amino acids. The CDR3 reads CASSPYSGTYQETQYF. CDR3 in DNA: TGTGCCAGCAGCCCATATAGCGGGACCTACCAAGAGACCCAGTACTTC.

V is TRBV6-6 and J is TRBJ2-7; 7 bases align to TRBD1. CDR1 MNHNY and CDR2 SVGAGI come from the germline V gene (reference sequence). The CDR3 length is 12 residues. Germline trimming cut 10 bases from V and 4 bases from J; bases unmatched to any gene: 7. The CDR3 region is CATGDRAYEQYF. Written as DNA, the CDR3 is TGTGCCACCGGAGACAGGGCGTACGAGCAGTACTTC.

The V call is TRBV25-1, the J call TRBJ2-7; D perhaps matches TRBD2 (6 bases). CDR3 length equals 14 residues. Germline V lookup: CDR1 MGHDK, CDR2 SYGVNS. V lost 3 bases and J lost 1, with 10 bases in between. The CDR3 reads CASSEAGTSYEQYF. CDR3 coding DNA: TGTGCCAGCAGTGAGGCGGGGACTTCCTACGAGCAGTACTTC.

The rearrangement links TRBV15 to TRBJ1-2; D is undetermined. This CDR3 comprises 11 residues. CDR1 is LNHNV and CDR2 is YYDKDF in the germline V gene (reference sequence). The CDR3 nucleotides are TGTGCTACTGTGAGTACAGATGGCTACACCTTC. Encoded protein: CATVSTDGYTF.

The V and J genes are TRBV18 and TRBJ1-3; possibly TRBD1 for D (6 bases). V dropped 5 bases and J dropped 4 bases, with 9 bases sitting between them. The germline V gene encodes CDR1 KGHSH and CDR2 LQKENI. CDR3 length: 13 amino acids. The CDR3 nucleotides are TGTGCCAGCTCAACACAGGGAGGAAACACCATATATTTT. Its translation is CASSTQGGNTIYF.

This chain uses TRBV10-3 with TRBJ1-2; no clear D gene. The CDR3 spans 14 residues. V was shortened by 3 bases and J by 4 bases, with 12 bases between the two germline ends. The germline V gene has CDR1 ENHRY and CDR2 SYGVKD. The CDR3 bases are TGTGCCATCAGTGACACAGCCCGGCGCTATGGCTACACCTTC. It translates to CAISDTARRYGYTF.

The rearrangement joins TRBV19 to TRBJ1-1; the match to TRBD1 covers 9 bases. Germline values: CDR1 LNHDA, CDR2 SQIVND (reference sequence). J was trimmed by 4 bases and V by 6 bases; bases with no gene match: 3. This CDR3 spans 13 amino acids. In DNA form, the CDR3 reads TGTGCCAGTAGCGGACAGGGGACCACTGAAGCTTTCTTT. Translated: CASSGQGTTEAFF.

V usage is TRBV19 and J usage is TRBJ2-7, with D unclear. Trimming shortened V by 5 bases and J by 0 bases, and 5 bases separated the two germline ends. The CDR3 length is 12 residues. CDR1 LNHDA and CDR2 SQIVND come from the germline V gene (reference sequence). In DNA form, the CDR3 reads TGTGCCAGTAGTCCGGGCTCCTACGAGCAGTACTTC. Its protein is CASSPGSYEQYF.

The chain recombines TRBV7-9 with TRBJ2-7; 10 bases line up with TRBD1. The CDR3 length is 11 residues. In germline, CDR1 is SEHNR, CDR2 FQNEAQ (reference sequence). With V trimmed by 11 bases and J by 5 bases, 3 bases remained unmatched. CDR3 DNA sequence: TGTGCCTGGGACAGGGGAAACGAGCAGTACTTC. The encoded protein is CAWDRGNEQYF.

The genes are TRBV4-1 and TRBJ1-3; the D is unclear. V gave up 1 base and J gave up 0 bases, with 4 bases separating them. CDR3 size: 14 residues. The V gene's germline CDR1 is MGHRA and CDR2 YSYEKL. The CDR3 nucleotides read TGCGCCAGCAGCCAAGGCAGCTCTGGAAACACCATATATTTT. It codes for CASSQGSSGNTIYF.

The chain employs TRBV5-6 and TRBJ1-5; D uncertain. V lost 4 bases and J lost 3, with 5 bases in between. Germline CDR1 is SGHDT and CDR2 is YYEEEE. This CDR3 is built from 12 residues. The CDR3 here is CASSPFNQPQHF. The CDR3 DNA reads as TGTGCCAGCAGCCCGTTCAATCAGCCCCAGCATTTT.